This T cell receptor (beta chain) was retrieved from a study of T-cell reconstitution after alpha-beta-depleted transplantation in children (dated by TCRdb to 2016 to 2017). About the study as a whole: Using TCR repertoire profiling, the study followed T-cell immune reconstitution in a quantitative way in children after TCRalphabeta/CD19-depleted allogeneic hematopoietic cell transplantation.

Points the paper makes about the study in general: Over subsequent months, a decline in hyperexpanded clone frequencies was noted, and after one year, T-cell counts and TCRbeta diversity were mostly ascribed to newly produced T cells. The high TCRbeta diversity at day 60 in some patients was ascribed to recipient T cells and intrathymic progenitors that had survived conditioning. Apparently early alphabetaT-cell count recovery about two months after transplant reportedly relied on only several hundred rapidly expanded clones derived from non-depleted graft cells.

This sample's treatment or condition label indicates: allogeneic hematopoietic cell transplantation with graft depleted of TCRalphabeta T cells and CD19 B cells. The children who served as transplant recipients had been given grafts of TCRalphabeta/CD19-depleted allogeneic hematopoietic cells. Library generation was performed with PCR. Sequenced using an Illumina HiSeq 2500. TCR library preparation used molecular barcoding, with unique molecular identifiers applied to normalize quantification of the TCRbeta repertoire. The public reads were reanalyzed by TCRdb: fastp trimming at Q25, MiXCR alignment, in-frame beta chains only. Rows are unified per CDR3 protein, each entry keeping the most common DNA and genes. The sample table holds a few hundred thousand distinct CDR3 sequences, of which roughly 17% were seen once. 25% to 30% of the sample is held by the ten biggest clonotypes. This clonotype was counted many times. Its antigen is unknown. A read error may account for a junction end that differs from germline.

The sample consisted of PBMCs, mostly from graft donor cells, taken 360 days after TCRalphabeta/CD19-depleted stem cell transplant. The receptor's source is a boy under two years old who had a stem cell transplant for Wiskott-Aldrich syndrome, so the T cells may come from the graft donor.

In nucleotides, the sequence is TGTGCCAGCAGCCTCGGGACTCACTCCTACGAGCAATACTTC. This is translated as CASSLGTHSYEQYF. The sequence links TRBV7-2 to TRBJ2-7, with a weak D call of TRBD2 (6 bases match). The cysteine opens and the phenylalanine closes a CDR3 of 14 amino acids. Only CDR3 DNA remains: 42 bases, in frame from the first base. The germline V gene provides CDR1 SGHTA and CDR2 FQGNSA. Reference TRBV7-2 and TRBJ2-7 proteins supply the regions before and after the CDR3; the full variable domain is: GAGVSQSPSNKVTEKGKDVELRCDPISGHTALYWYRQSLGQGLEFLIYFQGNSAPDKSGLPSDRFSAERTGGSVSTLTIQRTQQEDSAVYLCASSLGTHSYEQYFGPGTRLTVT.